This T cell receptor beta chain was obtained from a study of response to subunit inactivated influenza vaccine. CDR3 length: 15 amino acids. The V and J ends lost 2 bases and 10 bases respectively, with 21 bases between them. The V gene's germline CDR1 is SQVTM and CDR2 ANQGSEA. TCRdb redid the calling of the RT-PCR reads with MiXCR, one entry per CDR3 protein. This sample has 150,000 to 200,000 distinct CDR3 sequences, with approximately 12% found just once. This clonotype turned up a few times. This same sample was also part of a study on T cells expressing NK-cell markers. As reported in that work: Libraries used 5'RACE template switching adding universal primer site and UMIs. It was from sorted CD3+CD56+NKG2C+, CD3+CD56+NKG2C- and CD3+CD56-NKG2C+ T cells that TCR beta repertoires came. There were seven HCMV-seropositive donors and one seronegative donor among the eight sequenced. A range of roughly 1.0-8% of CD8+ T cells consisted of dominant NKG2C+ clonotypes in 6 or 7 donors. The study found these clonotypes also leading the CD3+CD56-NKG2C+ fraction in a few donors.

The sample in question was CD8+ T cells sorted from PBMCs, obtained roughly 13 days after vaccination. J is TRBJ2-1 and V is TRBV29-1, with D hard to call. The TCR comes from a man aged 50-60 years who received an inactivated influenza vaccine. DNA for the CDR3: TGCAGCGTTGAACCCTTAGACTTCCTTAACTACGAGCAGTTCTTC. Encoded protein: CSVEPLDFLNYEQFF.